The 21 T cell receptor beta chains listed next were all sequenced from one sample in a study of shared clonotypes between healthy human individuals. Assay: immunoSEQ multiplex PCR; the TCRdb copy retains only in-frame clones and omits some. The sample lists 2 million to 2.5 million clones; around 95% were seen once. The material sequenced was naive CD4+ T cells sorted from blood. Regarding subset: CD45RA+ positively selected. Source of these receptors: a man between 18 and 35 years old in good health.

The gene calls are TRBV9 and TRBJ1-3, with unresolved D. V lost 0 bases and J lost 3, with 16 bases in between. Per the germline V gene, CDR1 is SGDLS and CDR2 is YYNGEE. CDR3 length equals 17 residues. CDR3 DNA: TGTGCCAGCAGCGTAGCTATGTCCGGGAGGAGTGGAAACACCATATATTTT. Its protein is CASSVAMSGRSGNTIYF. Together with reference TRBV9 and TRBJ1-3, the CDR3 gives the full variable domain: DSGVTQTPKHLITATGQRVTLRCSPRSGDLSVYWYQQSLDQGLQFLIQYYNGEERAKGNILERFSAQQFPDLHSELNLSSLELGDSALYFCASSVAMSGRSGNTIYFGEGSWLTVV.

The genes are TRBV18 and TRBJ1-2; a possible D gene is TRBD1 (5 bases). V lost 2 bases and J lost 2, with 15 bases in between. The CDR3 totals 16 residues. Germline V gives CDR1 KGHSH, CDR2 LQKENI. The CDR3 nucleotides are TGTGCCAGCTCACCAAACCACCAGGGTTTAAACTATGGCTACACCTTC. Amino acid sequence: CASSPNHQGLNYGYTF.

This CDR3 reads CASSQNPGLAGYEQYF. The DNA of the CDR3 is TGTGCCAGCAGTCAAAACCCGGGACTAGCGGGTTACGAGCAGTACTTC. This sequence joins TRBV2 and TRBJ2-7; TRBD2 aligns across 12 bases. CDR1 is SNHLY and CDR2 is FYNNEI in the germline V gene. The CDR3 covers 16 residues. With 5 bases clipped from V and 4 bases from J, the junction kept 9 bases outside the gene matches.

This clone was detected once. The V call is TRBV2, the J call TRBJ2-1; 8 bases align to TRBD2. J was trimmed by 4 bases and V by 6 bases; bases with no gene match: 11. This CDR3 contains 16 residues. Germline V CDR1 and CDR2: SNHLY, FYNNEI. The CDR3 reads CASRSLSGGLYNEQFF. CDR3 sequence (DNA): TGTGCCAGCAGGAGTTTAAGCGGGGGCCTTTACAATGAGCAGTTCTTC.

The chain links TRBV28 to TRBJ1-5; D unresolved. The length of the CDR3 is 15 residues. The germline CDR1 and CDR2 sequences are MDHEN and SYDVKM. Trimming cost V 3 bases and J 0 bases, with 9 bases left between them. The CDR3 here is CASSLPPYSNQPQHF. Here the CDR3 DNA reads TGTGCCAGCAGTTTGCCTCCTTATAGCAATCAGCCCCAGCATTTT. The full variable domain, with the rest looked up from reference TRBV28 and TRBJ1-5, is DVKVTQSSRYLVKRTGEKVFLECVQDMDHENMFWYRQDPGLGLRLIYFSYDVKMKEKGDIPEGYSVSREKKERFSLILESASTNQTSMYLCASSLPPYSNQPQHFGDGTRLSIL.

This sequence joins TRBV5-1 and TRBJ1-1; TRBD1 matches 7 bases. This CDR3 is built from 15 residues. The germline CDR1 and CDR2 sequences are SGHRS and YFSETQ. The J segment lost 5 bases and the V segment lost 4 bases, leaving 11 bases of the junction unmatched. The CDR3 loop reads CASSPRQGTGTEAFF. CDR3 nucleotides: TGCGCCAGCAGCCCACGACAGGGAACCGGAACTGAAGCTTTCTTT.

This rearrangement joins TRBV6-5 to TRBJ2-2; no firm D call. Trimming left V 4 bases short and J 4 bases short, with 7 bases between. Per the germline V gene, CDR1 is MNHEY and CDR2 is SVGAGI. The CDR3 totals 13 residues. The CDR3 nucleotides are TGTGCCAGCAGTTCCCGGTTCACCGGGGAGCTGTTTTTT. Residues: CASSSRFTGELFF.

The count of this clone is one. As DNA, the CDR3 is TGTGCCAGCAGCTTAGTTGAACTAGCGGGAGGCGGCGGGGAGCTGTTTTTT. Its protein product is CASSLVELAGGGGELFF. The chain carries TRBV7-6 and TRBJ2-2; 12 bases line up with TRBD2. The J segment lost 7 bases and the V segment lost 1 base, leaving 7 bases of the junction unmatched. Germline V lookup: CDR1 SGHVS, CDR2 FNYEAQ. The CDR3 covers 17 residues. Based on the CDR3 plus reference TRBV7-6 and TRBJ2-2, the full variable domain is GAGVSQSPRYKVTKRGQDVALRCDPISGHVSLYWYRQALGQGPEFLTYFNYEAQQDKSGLPNDRFSAERPEGSISTLTIQRTEQRDSAMYRCASSLVELAGGGGELFFGEGSRLTVL.

The chain couples TRBV6-1 to TRBJ2-7; D is tentatively TRBD1 or TRBD2 (5 bases each). Germline assignment: CDR1 MNHNS and CDR2 SASEGT. Trimming took off 0 bases at V and 1 base at J, with 10 bases between the two ends. The CDR3 is 15 residues long. Here the CDR3 reads CASSEAGTYSYEQYF. The CDR3, as DNA: TGTGCCAGCAGTGAAGCCGGGACGTATTCCTACGAGCAGTACTTC.

This CDR3 reads CASSLRQVNTGELFF. In DNA, the CDR3 is TGTGCCAGCAGCCTTAGACAGGTGAACACCGGGGAGCTGTTTTTT. This chain links TRBV11-2 with TRBJ2-2, with TRBD1 as a possible D gene (6 bases). The CDR3 is 15 amino acids. V lost 5 bases and J lost 1, with 11 bases in between. Germline values: CDR1 SGHAT, CDR2 FQNNGV. Based on the CDR3 plus reference TRBV11-2 and TRBJ2-2, the full variable domain is EAGVAQSPRYKIIEKRQSVAFWCNPISGHATLYWYQQILGQGPKLLIQFQNNGVVDDSQLPKDRFSAERLKGVDSTLKIQPAKLEDSAVYLCASSLRQVNTGELFFGEGSRLTVL.

This chain connects TRBV2 to TRBJ2-6; D perhaps matches TRBD1 (6 bases). Germline CDR1 and CDR2: SNHLY and FYNNEI. CDR3 length: 14 amino acids. V dropped 6 bases and J dropped 0 bases, with 6 bases sitting between them. CDR3 sequence reads: CASSRGSGANVLTF. Written as DNA, the CDR3 is TGTGCCAGCAGCAGGGGCTCTGGGGCCAACGTCCTGACTTTC.

The chain recombines TRBV18 with TRBJ2-3, with 9 bases aligning to TRBD2. J gave up 1 base and V 3 bases, and 8 bases lay outside the gene matches. CDR3 length: 17 amino acids. The germline gives CDR1 KGHSH, CDR2 LQKENI. The CDR3 sequence is CASSPRASGAGTDTQYF. CDR3 sequence (DNA): TGTGCCAGCTCACCTAGGGCTAGCGGGGCGGGCACAGATACGCAGTATTTT.

This clone was seen a single time. This chain connects TRBV19 to TRBJ1-2; possibly TRBD1 for D (5 bases). This CDR3 is built from 14 residues. Germline CDR1 LNHDA, CDR2 SQIVND (reference sequence). Trimming pared 6 bases from V and 6 bases from J, leaving 17 bases between. The CDR3, as DNA: TGTGCCAGTAGGATCGGGACCGTCGGACATGGCTACACCTTC. Translated: CASRIGTVGHGYTF.

The chain recombines TRBV1 with TRBJ2-1; the table assigns TRBD2, which was not confirmed against the DNA. TRBV1 corresponds to a pseudogene. The CDR3 contains 21 residues. The CDR3 is CTSSQDERLAGEESSYNEQFF. DNA of the CDR3: TGCACCAGCAGCCAAGATGAGAGGCTAGCGGGGGAGGAGAGCTCCTACAATGAGCAGTTCTTC.

The chain couples TRBV7-9 to TRBJ1-1; D gene unclear. The germline V gene has CDR1 SEHNR and CDR2 FQNEAQ (reference sequence). The CDR3 is 14 amino acids. Trimming shortened V by 2 bases and J by 2 bases, and 9 bases separated the two germline ends. The CDR3 DNA sequence: TGTGCCAGCAGCTTAAAAGGCAGCAACACTGAAGCTTTCTTT. It is translated as CASSLKGSNTEAFF.

This clone was counted once. This rearrangement joins TRBV18 to TRBJ2-2, with a tentative D call TRBD1 (5 bases). Germline lookup yields CDR1 KGHSH and CDR2 LQKENI. There are 14 residues in the CDR3. The germline V and J ends were trimmed by 0 bases and 7 bases, with 9 bases remaining between them. In DNA form, the CDR3 reads TGTGCCAGCTCACCACCGTCAGGGCACGGGGAGCTGTTTTTT. Translation gives CASSPPSGHGELFF.

The chain has TRBV5-1 and TRBJ2-7; no reliable D call. Trimming cost V 1 base and J 2 bases, with 13 bases left between them. CDR1 SGHRS and CDR2 YFSETQ come from the germline V gene. CDR3 size: 15 residues. The CDR3, as DNA: TGCGCCAGCAGCTTGAACCCCGCACTTGCCTACGAGCAGTACTTC. Its protein is CASSLNPALAYEQYF.

V and J are TRBV19 and TRBJ1-5; D ambiguous. There are 13 residues in the CDR3. The V end was cut by 7 bases, the J end by 3 bases, with 10 bases between. Germline CDR1 LNHDA, CDR2 SQIVND (reference sequence). The CDR3 spells CASIGRDNQPQHF. The CDR3 nucleotides read TGTGCCAGTATCGGACGGGACAATCAGCCCCAGCATTTT.

In its sample, this clone was seen once. This chain links TRBV6-5 with TRBJ1-6; TRBD1 might be the D (6 bases). V was pared by 7 bases and J by 9 bases, with 16 bases between. The CDR3 has 14 residues. Germline V gives CDR1 MNHEY, CDR2 SVGAGI. The DNA for the CDR3 is TGTGCCAGCACCACGACAGGCCTTGGTTCACCCCTCCACTTT. Amino acids: CASTTTGLGSPLHF.

This chain uses TRBV5-8 with TRBJ2-7, with 7 bases matching TRBD1. Germline-derived CDR1 and CDR2 are SGHTS and YDEGEE. There are 14 residues in the CDR3. Trimming took 4 bases from V and 3 from J; bases not matched to a gene: 7. CDR3 sequence reads: CASSPGTAFYEQYF. For the CDR3, the DNA is TGTGCCAGCAGCCCGGGGACAGCTTTCTACGAGCAGTACTTC. Full variable domain (missing parts from reference TRBV5-8 and TRBJ2-7): EAGVTQSPTHLIKTRGQQATLRCSPISGHTSVYWYQQALGLGLQFLLWYDEGEERNRGNFPPRFSGRQFPNYSSELNVNALELEDSALYLCASSPGTAFYEQYFGPGTRLTVT.

The V and J genes are TRBV10-1 and TRBJ2-3, with D hard to call. Between the trimmed V and J ends, which lost 2 bases and 0 bases, there was a span of 12 bases. Germline V gene lookup returns CDR1 WNHNN and CDR2 SYGVQD (reference sequence). The CDR3 has 16 amino acids. The CDR3 is CASSEQSLGSTDTQYF. CDR3 sequence (DNA): TGCGCCAGCAGTGAGCAGTCGTTGGGGAGCACAGATACGCAGTATTTT.